One sample yielded the 7 T cell receptor beta chains listed below, sequenced in a study of blood T cell repertoires in COVID-19. TCRdb's table, derived via immunoSEQ multiplex PCR, lists solely in-frame clones and lacks some. The sample shows about 140,000 clones, roughly 86% of them seen only once. Sequencing was done on a sample of peripheral blood. These receptors originate from a human donor in a cohort sampled during active COVID-19.

The DNA of the CDR3 is TGTGCCAGCAGTGAAGTTGGGGACTTACAGCAGTTCTTC. Protein product: CASSEVGDLQQFF. J is TRBJ2-1 and V is TRBV25-1; the D gene is possibly TRBD2 (6 bases). The length of the CDR3 is 13 residues. The germline CDR1 and CDR2 sequences are MGHDK and SYGVNS. Trimming cost V 2 bases and J 11 bases, with 13 bases left between them. Looking up the rest from reference TRBV25-1 and TRBJ2-1 gives the full variable domain: EADIYQTPRYLVIGTGKKITLECSQTMGHDKMYWYQQDPGMELHLIHYSYGVNSTEKGDLSSESTVSRIRTEHFPLTLESARPSHTSQYLCASSEVGDLQQFFGPGTRLTVL.

The rearrangement uses TRBV7-8 and TRBJ1-1; D unresolved. This CDR3 region has 14 residues. From germline, CDR1 is SGHVS and CDR2 FQNEAQ. V was shortened by 4 bases and J by 7 bases, with 16 bases between the two germline ends. The CDR3 nucleotides read TGTGCCAGCAGCTCCCGCTTGGACGGACTTGAAGCTTTCTTT. Protein product: CASSSRLDGLEAFF.

The chain employs TRBV7-3 and TRBJ2-3, with 9 bases matching TRBD2. Germline V gene data show CDR1 as SGHTA and CDR2 as FQGTGA. CDR3 length: 16 residues. V lost 5 bases and J lost 5; bases outside the gene matches: 11. This chain's CDR3 is CASSAGGRAWVDTQYF. As DNA, the CDR3 is TGTGCCAGCAGCGCCGGCGGGAGGGCCTGGGTAGATACGCAGTATTTT.

This chain uses TRBV3-1 (or the pseudogene TRBV3-2) with TRBJ2-5; TRBD1 agrees at 8 bases. Per the germline V gene, CDR1 is LGHDT and CDR2 is YNNKEL (reference sequence). The trim removed 0 bases at V and 5 bases at J, leaving 5 bases unmatched. CDR3 length: 15 residues. The DNA of the CDR3 is TGTGCCAGCAGCCAAGACCCGGACAGGGCTGAGACCCAGTACTTC. Translating gives CASSQDPDRAETQYF.

This CDR3 is CASSLAGGFNSYEQYF. CDR3 DNA: TGTGCCAGCAGCCTAGCGGGAGGGTTCAACTCCTACGAGCAGTACTTC. This chain uses TRBV27 with TRBJ2-7, with 12 bases aligning to TRBD2. CDR1 is MNHEY and CDR2 is SMNVEV in the germline V gene (reference sequence). V trimming: 6 bases; J trimming: 0 bases; junction bases outside the gene matches: 6. This CDR3 has 16 residues.

This clone has just one count. The chain employs TRBV30 and TRBJ1-2, with 10 bases lining up with TRBD1. The CDR3 spans 16 residues. The ends lost 5 bases at V and 4 bases at J; junction bases unmatched: 13. CDR1 and CDR2 from the germline V gene are GTSNPN and SVGIG (reference sequence). The CDR3: CAWWGGQGILIYGYTF. CDR3 coding DNA: TGTGCCTGGTGGGGGGGACAGGGGATATTGATCTATGGCTACACCTTC.

The V gene is TRBV19, the J gene TRBJ1-1; the D gene is possibly TRBD1 (6 bases). Germline lookup yields CDR1 LNHDA and CDR2 SQIVND (reference sequence). V dropped 6 bases and J dropped 0 bases, with 17 bases sitting between them. The CDR3 has 16 amino acids. CDR3 nucleotides: TGTGCCAGTAGACCGACAGGTATCGTTCTGAACACTGAAGCTTTCTTT. Its translation is CASRPTGIVLNTEAFF.